The TCR beta chain under discussion was sequenced for a study of a mutant IDH1 vaccine in newly diagnosed glioma (dated by TCRdb to about 2021). Describing the broader study: Of the approximately 30 treated patients, approximately 62% were male and around 40% were female, and the mean age was approximately 37 years. Prior to enrollment, standard therapy consisting of radiotherapy alone, temozolomide alone, or radiochemotherapy with temozolomide had been administered to patients, with the combination being received by most patients. Peripheral blood was drawn at six visits: V03 (baseline), V05, V07, V10, V12 and V13. Longitudinal TCRB deep sequencing was performed for some 25 treated patients wherever samples were available for exploratory analyses. Results the study describes overall, beyond this receptor: Changes in the top peripheral T cell clonotypes picked up by TCRB sequencing did not appear to be linked to pseudoprogression. Availability determined which PBMC samples were chosen for TCRB deep sequencing. Immune responses induced by the vaccine were seen in roughly 95% of patients across multiple MHC alleles. The authors stated that sample limitations prevented analyses of patient blood samples from being reproduced.

Libraries were constructed by the immunoSEQ multiplex PCR assay. Following the manufacturer's protocol, the hsTCRB Kit was used to amplify rearranged TCR beta chain sequences. An Illumina MiSeq was used to sequence the TCRB libraries. Processing in the source paper ran as follows. The proprietary platform of the kit vendor was used for demultiplexing, trimming and gene mapping. In its TCRdb copy, this immuneACCESS table keeps in-frame sequences only and misses some clones. Where compared with another copy, unresolved V genes explain less than half of these, and the others have no known cause. V and J calls plus clone size are reproduced from that table; the DNA served to infer D and trimming. In this sample the table shows 12,000 to 15,000 clones, over 75% of which occur a single time. The ten largest clones capture approximately 10% of the sample. According to the study, the label for this sample's time point signals: baseline, week 1 (first vaccination visit). Reading the label with the study, this specimen's treatment or condition is: pre-vaccination baseline after standard-of-care therapy. Donors had newly diagnosed WHO grade 3 or 4 IDH1-mutant astrocytomas with loss of nuclear ATRX. The samples were drawn from NOA16, a multicentre, single-arm, open-label phase I trial in Germany that tested a mutant IDH1 peptide vaccine in humans for the first time. For immunogenicity testing, the blood drawn at visit V03 was used as the baseline sample. Genomic DNA for TCRB sequencing was extracted from EDTA blood using the DNeasy Blood and Tissue Kit.

As regards this clone: The antigen this receptor binds is unknown. Per-nucleotide qualities are absent, and no much larger clonotype sits a single base away.

V and J lose 6 bases and 8 bases, and a span of 22 bases separates them. Taken from cysteine to phenylalanine, the CDR3 has 15 residues. The kept DNA is CDR3 alone, 45 bases in frame from the first base. The germline V gene (reference sequence) sets CDR1 to MNHEY and CDR2 to SMNVEV. The TCR was taken from a woman between 35 and 50 years old with glioma. Some clones in this sample may be carry-over from other donors' samples. The chain is assembled from TRBV27 and TRBJ1-2; TRBD1 is a weak D gene call, 5 bases matching. The sample was PBMCs, taken from a glioma patient treated with radiotherapy, temozolomide or both. The CDR3 reads CASRGTPGQGEGYTF. The DNA sequence is given as TGTGCCAGCAGGGGGACCCCCGGACAAGGGGAGGGCTACACCTTC.